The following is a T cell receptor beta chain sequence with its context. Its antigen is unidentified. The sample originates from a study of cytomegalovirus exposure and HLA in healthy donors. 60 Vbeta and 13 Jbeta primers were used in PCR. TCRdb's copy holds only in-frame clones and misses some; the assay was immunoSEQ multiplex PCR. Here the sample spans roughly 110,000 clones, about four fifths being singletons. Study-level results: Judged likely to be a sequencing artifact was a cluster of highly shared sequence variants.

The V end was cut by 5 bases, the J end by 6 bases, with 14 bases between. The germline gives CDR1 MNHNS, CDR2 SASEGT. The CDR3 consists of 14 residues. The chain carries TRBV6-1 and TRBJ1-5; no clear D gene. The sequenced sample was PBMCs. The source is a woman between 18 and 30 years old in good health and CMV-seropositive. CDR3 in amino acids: CASSSYGFGQPQHF. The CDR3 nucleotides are TGTGCCAGCAGTTCCTACGGGTTTGGTCAGCCCCAGCATTTT.